These 20 T cell receptor beta chains share one sample of origin, sequenced in a study of cytomegalovirus exposure and HLA in healthy donors. With 60 Vbeta and 13 Jbeta primers, the PCR was carried out. TCRdb's table, derived via immunoSEQ multiplex PCR, lists solely in-frame clones and lacks some. Altogether approximately 77,000 clones are present, around three quarters being singletons, with the ten largest covering around 7%. The sample taken for sequencing was PBMCs. The source of these receptors is a woman between 35 and 50 years old in good health and CMV-seronegative.

The chain carries TRBV6-6 and TRBJ1-4; D not certain. The CDR3 spans 13 residues. The V gene lost 7 bases and the J gene lost 5 bases, with 11 bases spanning the gap. CDR1 MNHNY and CDR2 SVGAGI come from the germline V gene (reference sequence). The DNA of the CDR3 is TGTGCCAGCAACGTACAGAGAAATGAAAAACTGTTTTTT. Translated, it gives CASNVQRNEKLFF.

The DNA of the CDR3 is TGTGCCAGCTTTGAGTATGAGCAGTTCTTC. Residues: CASFEYEQFF. The rearrangement links TRBV6-1 to TRBJ2-1; D gene unclear. This CDR3 is 10 amino acids long. V was clipped by 8 bases and J by 8 bases, with 7 bases between them. The V gene's germline CDR1 is MNHNS and CDR2 SASEGT.

V usage is TRBV28 and J usage is TRBJ2-1; TRBD1 matches at 9 bases. J lost 9 bases, V lost 3 bases, and 6 bases had no gene match. The CDR3 sequence is 14 residues long. The germline gives CDR1 MDHEN, CDR2 SYDVKM. This CDR3 reads CASSFDRGIGEQFF. CDR3 DNA: TGTGCCAGCAGTTTCGACAGGGGGATAGGTGAGCAGTTCTTC.

The chain has TRBV4-3 and TRBJ1-4; perhaps TRBD1 as D (5 bases). V lost 0 bases and J lost 7, with 15 bases in between. Germline CDR1 is LGHNA and CDR2 is YSLEER. This CDR3 region has 16 residues. The CDR3 here is CASSQEGGGRGEKLFF. The CDR3 bases are TGCGCCAGCAGCCAAGAGGGCGGGGGTAGGGGTGAAAAACTGTTTTTT.

V is TRBV6-4 and J is TRBJ2-1, with 11 bases lining up with TRBD1. The CDR3 sequence is 14 residues long. The V segment lost 2 bases and the J segment 6 bases; nucleotides outside the gene matches: 0. The germline gives CDR1 MRHNA, CDR2 SNTAGT. The CDR3 loop is CASSDGTGGNEQFF. CDR3 coding DNA: TGTGCCAGCAGTGACGGGACAGGGGGCAATGAGCAGTTCTTC.

The genes are TRBV9 and TRBJ2-7, with 9 positions matching TRBD2. CDR3 length: 16 residues. Trimming removed 2 bases from V and 2 bases from J; junction bases left unmatched: 8. Germline CDR1 SGDLS, CDR2 YYNGEE. The CDR3 nucleotides read TGTGCCAGCAGCGTGGAACCGGGACTAGCTGCCTACGAGCAGTACTTC. This translates into CASSVEPGLAAYEQYF.

The V call is TRBV28, the J call TRBJ1-5; D perhaps matches TRBD1 (6 bases). Germline V gives CDR1 MDHEN, CDR2 SYDVKM. This CDR3 comprises 16 residues. Between the trimmed V and J ends, which lost 6 bases and 1 base, there was a span of 16 bases. The CDR3 DNA reads as TGTGCCAGCAGCAAACAACAGGGTGGAAGCAATCAGCCCCAGCATTTT. Its protein is CASSKQQGGSNQPQHF.

The J gene is TRBJ1-1, the V gene TRBV18; 9 nucleotides agree with TRBD1. The CDR3 extends over 15 amino acids. Per the germline V gene, CDR1 is KGHSH and CDR2 is LQKENI. Losses at the gene ends were 3 bases for V and 4 bases for J; bases not matched to a gene: 6. CDR3 nucleotides: TGTGCCAGCTCACCTCGGACAGGGGAGGCCACTGAAGCTTTCTTT. It yields the protein CASSPRTGEATEAFF.

The chain carries TRBV4-1 and TRBJ1-5; D is unresolved. Trimming cost V 1 base and J 6 bases, with 7 bases left between them. Per germline, CDR1 MGHRA and CDR2 YSYEKL. The CDR3 is 13 residues long. CDR3 sequence reads: CASSQGSIQPQHF. CDR3 bases: TGCGCCAGCAGCCAAGGGTCTATTCAGCCCCAGCATTTT.

In this sample, this clone turned up a few times. This chain links TRBV11-2 with TRBJ1-2; 8 bases align to TRBD1. V was clipped by 6 bases and J by 7 bases; unmatched bases: 10. In germline, CDR1 is SGHAT, CDR2 FQNNGV. This CDR3 spans 14 amino acids. The CDR3 region has the DNA TGTGCCAGCAGAAGACCGGGACAGGTGGTTGGCTACACCTTC. As protein: CASRRPGQVVGYTF. The full variable domain, in which reference TRBV11-2 and TRBJ1-2 provide the parts outside the CDR3, is EAGVAQSPRYKIIEKRQSVAFWCNPISGHATLYWYQQILGQGPKLLIQFQNNGVVDDSQLPKDRFSAERLKGVDSTLKIQPAKLEDSAVYLCASRRPGQVVGYTFGSGTRLTVV.

The rearrangement links TRBV7-2 to TRBJ2-7; D perhaps matches TRBD2 (6 bases). Trimming took 5 bases from V and 1 from J, leaving 12 bases between them. The CDR3 length is 14 residues. Germline lookup yields CDR1 SGHTA and CDR2 FQGNSA. CDR3 amino acids: CASSPRAGSYEQYF. The CDR3 DNA reads TGTGCCAGCAGCCCCCGGGCGGGGTCCTACGAGCAGTACTTC.

V usage is TRBV30 and J usage is TRBJ2-2, with 11 bases that match TRBD2. The trim removed 5 bases at V and 7 bases at J, leaving 9 bases unmatched. In germline, CDR1 is GTSNPN, CDR2 SVGIG (reference sequence). The CDR3 totals 15 residues. As DNA, the CDR3 is TGTGCCTGGGCAACTAGCGGGGGATTGAGCGGGGAGCTGTTTTTT. As protein: CAWATSGGLSGELFF.

The V call is TRBV10-3, the J call TRBJ2-3, with 16 bases lining up with TRBD2. This CDR3 spans 19 amino acids. The germline CDR1 and CDR2 sequences are ENHRY and SYGVKD. J gave up 1 base and V 10 bases, and 14 bases lay outside the gene matches. The CDR3 sequence: CATKKDPGLAGGGTDTQYF. In DNA form, the CDR3 reads TGTGCCACCAAGAAAGATCCGGGACTAGCGGGAGGGGGCACAGATACGCAGTATTTT.

V usage is TRBV7-9 and J usage is TRBJ2-2; possible D gene TRBD1, 6 bases. V lost 1 base to trimming and J lost 4 bases, with 13 bases between them. The CDR3 covers 16 residues. CDR1 SEHNR and CDR2 FQNEAQ come from the germline V gene (reference sequence). The CDR3 region is CASSLEWGPGTGELFF. For the CDR3, the DNA is TGTGCCAGCAGCTTAGAGTGGGGGCCGGGCACCGGGGAGCTGTTTTTT.

This clone was seen once. The rearrangement links TRBV10-3 to TRBJ1-4; 8 bases agree with TRBD1. V was pared by 2 bases and J by 3 bases, with 5 bases of the junction left unmatched. CDR1 is ENHRY and CDR2 is SYGVKD in the germline V gene. The CDR3 runs to 16 residues. The CDR3 DNA is TGTGCCATCAGTGAGGGACAGGGCCGGCCTAATGAAAAACTGTTTTTT. Protein sequence: CAISEGQGRPNEKLFF.

V gene TRBV5-1 combines with J gene TRBJ2-2, with D possibly TRBD1 on 6 matching bases. V was pared by 4 bases and J by 4 bases, with 14 bases between. CDR1 and CDR2 from the germline V gene are SGHRS and YFSETQ. The CDR3 totals 15 residues. The CDR3 loop is CASSPQGLGTGELFF. CDR3 in DNA: TGCGCCAGCAGCCCGCAGGGGTTGGGCACCGGGGAGCTGTTTTTT.

This chain connects TRBV7-2 to TRBJ2-1; 10 bases agree with TRBD2. CDR1 and CDR2 from the germline V gene are SGHTA and FQGNSA. The CDR3 has 15 residues. The trim removed 2 bases at V and 4 bases at J, leaving 2 bases unmatched. The CDR3 DNA is TGTGCCAGCAGCTTACTAGCGGGGGAATACAATGAGCAGTTCTTC. It is translated as CASSLLAGEYNEQFF. Full variable domain (rest looked up from reference TRBV7-2 and TRBJ2-1): GAGVSQSPSNKVTEKGKDVELRCDPISGHTALYWYRQSLGQGLEFLIYFQGNSAPDKSGLPSDRFSAERTGGSVSTLTIQRTQQEDSAVYLCASSLLAGEYNEQFFGPGTRLTVL.

V is TRBV19 and J is TRBJ1-4; 7 nucleotides match TRBD1. V lost 6 bases and J lost 7; bases outside the gene matches: 11. This CDR3 has 15 residues. Germline loops: CDR1 LNHDA, CDR2 SQIVND (reference sequence). CDR3 amino acids: CASSLDRDGREKLFF. The CDR3 DNA sequence: TGTGCCAGTAGCCTCGACAGGGATGGACGTGAAAAACTGTTTTTT.

The rearrangement links TRBV19 to TRBJ1-4; D possibly corresponds to TRBD1 (6 bases). The length of the CDR3 is 14 residues. Germline V lookup: CDR1 LNHDA, CDR2 SQIVND (reference sequence). Trimming took off 6 bases at V and 3 bases at J, with 11 bases between the two ends. CDR3 DNA: TGTGCCAGTAGAAGCAGGGGTCCTAATGAAAAACTGTTTTTT. Translating gives CASRSRGPNEKLFF.

The chain employs TRBV7-3 and TRBJ1-2; D possibly corresponds to TRBD1 (5 bases). This CDR3 contains 15 residues. Germline CDR1 reads SGHTA; CDR2 reads FQGTGA. Trimming removed 1 base from V and 5 bases from J, with 14 bases in between. Here the CDR3 DNA reads TGTGCCAGCAGCTTAAACGGGGGTCAGGAGTATGGCTACACCTTC. Protein: CASSLNGGQEYGYTF.